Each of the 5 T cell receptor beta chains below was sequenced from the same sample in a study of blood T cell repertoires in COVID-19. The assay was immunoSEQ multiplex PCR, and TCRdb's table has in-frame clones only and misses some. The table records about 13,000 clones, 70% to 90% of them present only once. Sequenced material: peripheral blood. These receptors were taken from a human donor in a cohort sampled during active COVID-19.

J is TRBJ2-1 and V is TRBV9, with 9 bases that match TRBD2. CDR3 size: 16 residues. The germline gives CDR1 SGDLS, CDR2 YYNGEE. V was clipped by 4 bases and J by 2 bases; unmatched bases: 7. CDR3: CASSLFSGGTYNEQFF. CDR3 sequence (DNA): TGTGCCAGCAGCCTTTTTAGCGGGGGAACCTACAATGAGCAGTTCTTC.

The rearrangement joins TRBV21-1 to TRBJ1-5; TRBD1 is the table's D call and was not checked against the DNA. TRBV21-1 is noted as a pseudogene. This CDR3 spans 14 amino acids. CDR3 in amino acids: CASSKATGVQPQHF. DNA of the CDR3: TGTGCCAGCAGCAAAGCGACAGGGGTTCAGCCCCAGCATTTT.

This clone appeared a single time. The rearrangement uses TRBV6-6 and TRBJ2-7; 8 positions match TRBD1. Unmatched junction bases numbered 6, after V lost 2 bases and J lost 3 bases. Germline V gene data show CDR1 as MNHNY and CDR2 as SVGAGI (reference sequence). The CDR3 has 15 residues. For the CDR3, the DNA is TGTGCCAGCAGTTACGGCGGGACAGGTAACTACGAGCAGTACTTC. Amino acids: CASSYGGTGNYEQYF.

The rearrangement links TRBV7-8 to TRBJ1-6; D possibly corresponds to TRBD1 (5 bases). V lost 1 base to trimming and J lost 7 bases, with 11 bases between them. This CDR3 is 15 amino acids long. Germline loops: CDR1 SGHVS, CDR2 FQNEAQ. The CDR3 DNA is TGTGCCAGCAGCTTAGGACAGCTTCGGAATTCACCCCTCCACTTT. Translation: CASSLGQLRNSPLHF. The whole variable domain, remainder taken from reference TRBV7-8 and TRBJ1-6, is GAGVSQSPRYKVAKRGQDVALRCDPISGHVSLFWYQQALGQGPEFLTYFQNEAQLDKSGLPSDRFFAERPEGSVSTLKIQRTQQEDSAVYLCASSLGQLRNSPLHFGNGTRLTVT.

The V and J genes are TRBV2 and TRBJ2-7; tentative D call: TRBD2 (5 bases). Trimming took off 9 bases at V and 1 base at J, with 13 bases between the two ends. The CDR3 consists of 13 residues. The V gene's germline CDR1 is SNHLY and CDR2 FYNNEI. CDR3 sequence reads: CASEGVLSYEQYF. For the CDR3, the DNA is TGTGCCAGTGAGGGAGTGCTATCCTACGAGCAGTACTTC.